What follows are 17 T cell receptor beta chains derived from one specimen sequenced in a study of T cells in Graves' hyperthyroidism and ophthalmopathy (dated by TCRdb to about 2019). Libraries were constructed by multiplex PCR. Reads for this sample came from an Illumina HiSeq 2000. Amplification of TCR beta CDR3 regions was carried out from RNA transcripts. The TCR CDR3 was subjected to a first round of RT-PCR using the HTBI primer set and the Qiagen OneStep RT-PCR kit. Through fastp at Q25 and MiXCR, TCRdb rebuilt clones from the public reads, retaining in-frame beta chains. Each entry merges the rows of one CDR3 protein and shows their most common DNA and genes. The sample table holds some 800,000 distinct CDR3 sequences, of which 38% were seen once. The ten biggest clones cover 7.5% to 9.5% of the sample. Sample: blood. These receptors were collected from a man aged 18 to 29 with Graves' hyperthyroidism.

Details on this clonotype: Because it lacks the conserved phenylalanine or tryptophan at the end, this CDR3 is likely a read error. This chain uses TRBV15 with TRBJ1-6; 8 bases fit TRBD1. The CDR3 contains 16 residues. Looked up from germline, CDR1 is LNHNV and CDR2 is YYDKDF (reference sequence). Trimming took 8 bases from V and 8 from J; bases not matched to a gene: 14. CDR3 region: CATQGAPSDGYSPLHL. The CDR3 nucleotides read TGTGCCACCCAGGGGGCCCCCTCCGACGGGTATTCACCCCTCCACCTT.

This clonotype was recorded once. The J gene is TRBJ1-1, the V gene TRBV10-2; D call uncertain. This CDR3 region has 14 residues. Germline CDR1 WSHSY, CDR2 SAAADI. The V gene lost 0 bases and the J gene lost 1 base, with 6 bases spanning the gap. CDR3 sequence: CASSESGSNTEAFF. CDR3 bases: TGCGCCAGCAGTGAGTCAGGCTCGAACACTGAAGCTTTCTTT.

This clonotype was seen at least ten times. This chain links TRBV7-9 with TRBJ1-4; the match to TRBD1 covers 8 bases. Trimming removed 5 bases from V and 8 bases from J; junction bases left unmatched: 7. CDR1 and CDR2 (germline): SEHNR, FQNEAQ (reference sequence). This CDR3 is 14 amino acids long. The CDR3 protein is CASSGDRRKEKLFF. CDR3 sequence (DNA): TGTGCCAGCAGCGGGGACAGGCGGAAGGAAAAACTGTTTTTT.

The J gene is TRBJ1-2, the V gene TRBV2, with 9 nucleotides matching TRBD1. Germline loops: CDR1 SNHLY, CDR2 FYNNEI. J gave up 6 bases and V 6 bases, and 8 bases lay outside the gene matches. The CDR3 contains 14 residues. CDR3 sequence (DNA): TGTGCCAGCAGGACTACAGGGGGCTCGGATGGCTACACCTTC. Its protein is CASRTTGGSDGYTF.

This clonotype has more than one count but fewer than ten. V gene TRBV5-6 combines with J gene TRBJ1-5; maybe TRBD1 (6 bases). Germline V gene lookup returns CDR1 SGHDT and CDR2 YYEEEE. The CDR3 totals 16 residues. Trimming shortened V by 0 bases and J by 7 bases, and 17 bases separated the two germline ends. CDR3 sequence: CASSLGGGGVNQPQHF. In DNA form, the CDR3 reads TGTGCCAGCAGCTTGGGAGGGGGAGGGGTGAACCAGCCCCAGCATTTT.

The V call is TRBV5-4, the J call TRBJ2-5, with D perhaps TRBD2 (5 bases). V was cut by 0 bases and J by 5 bases, with 11 bases left in between. The germline gives CDR1 SGHNT, CDR2 YYREEE (reference sequence). This CDR3 has 14 amino acids. CDR3 DNA sequence: TGTGCCAGCAGCTTGGCCGATAGGGAGGAGACCCAGTACTTC. As protein: CASSLADREETQYF.

CDR3 sequence: CASRSGLSLNTEAFF. The DNA for the CDR3 is TGTGCCAGCAGGTCTGGACTGAGTTTGAACACTGAAGCTTTCTTT. The chain has TRBV6-2 or TRBV6-3 and TRBJ1-1; the D is unclear. Between the trimmed V and J ends, which lost 6 bases and 0 bases, there was a span of 14 bases. This CDR3 contains 15 residues. Germline V CDR1 and CDR2: MNHEY, SVGEGT.

The V and J genes are TRBV5-1 and TRBJ1-5; maybe TRBD1 (6 bases). Trimming left V 4 bases short and J 7 bases short, with 18 bases between. This CDR3 spans 15 amino acids. Germline V lookup: CDR1 SGHRS, CDR2 YFSETQ. CDR3 region: CASSQAQGNRQPQHF. CDR3 coding DNA: TGCGCCAGCAGCCAGGCACAGGGAAATCGGCAGCCCCAGCATTTT. Filled out from reference TRBV5-1 and TRBJ1-5, the complete variable domain reads KAGVTQTPRYLIKTRGQQVTLSCSPISGHRSVSWYQQTPGQGLQFLFEYFSETQRNKGNFPGRFSGRQFSNSRSEMNVSTLELGDSALYLCASSQAQGNRQPQHFGDGTRLSIL.

The sample holds a few counts of this clonotype. The chain combines TRBV6-1 with TRBJ2-7; D may be TRBD1 (5 bases). The CDR3 consists of 16 residues. Germline assignment: CDR1 MNHNS and CDR2 SASEGT. Trimming took off 6 bases at V and 2 bases at J, with 20 bases between the two ends. The CDR3, as DNA: TGTGCCAGCAGCCCCGGAGTCCAGGGAAAGGCCTACGAGCAGTACTTC. Its protein product is CASSPGVQGKAYEQYF.

At least ten counts were recorded for this clonotype. The V call is TRBV20-1, the J call TRBJ2-5; D is perhaps TRBD2 (5 bases). Germline V gene sequence: CDR1 DFQATT, CDR2 SNEGSKA (reference sequence). The germline V and J ends were trimmed by 0 bases and 2 bases, with 10 bases remaining between them. The CDR3 contains 14 residues. CDR3 DNA: TGCAGTGCTAGAGATCCGAGGAGGCAAGAGACCCAGTACTTC. As protein: CSARDPRRQETQYF.

As regards this clonotype: The conserved final phenylalanine or tryptophan is absent from the CDR3, which likely points to a read error. The chain recombines TRBV7-9 with TRBJ2-7; D might be TRBD1 or TRBD2, each matching 5 bases. The V and J ends lost 6 bases and 5 bases respectively, with 11 bases between them. Germline V CDR1 and CDR2: SEHNR, FQNEAQ (reference sequence). The CDR3 loop spans 12 amino acids. CDR3 sequence reads: CASSPGPNEQYL. CDR3 DNA: TGTGCCAGCAGTCCGGGACCCAACGAGCAGTACCTC.

The table lists this clonotype with a few counts. V gene TRBV12-3 or TRBV12-4 combines with J gene TRBJ2-2; 8 bases align to TRBD2. CDR3 length: 16 amino acids. V was clipped by 4 bases and J by 7 bases; unmatched bases: 11. CDR3 region: CASSWTSPGQNGELFF. The CDR3 nucleotides are TGTGCCAGCAGTTGGACTAGCCCTGGGCAAAACGGGGAGCTGTTTTTT.

This clonotype was recorded at least ten times. The CDR3 is CSARDYETQYF. CDR3 sequence (DNA): TGCAGTGCTAGAGATTATGAGACCCAGTACTTC. This chain uses TRBV20-1 with TRBJ2-5; D is undetermined. The V gene's germline CDR1 is DFQATT and CDR2 SNEGSKA (reference sequence). The CDR3 is made up of 11 amino acids. Trimming stripped 0 bases from V and 5 bases from J, with 4 bases between.

The chain recombines TRBV5-1 with TRBJ2-1, with D uncertain. Looked up from germline, CDR1 is SGHRS and CDR2 is YFSETQ. This CDR3 spans 10 amino acids. V lost 7 bases and J 2 bases, leaving 1 base between the germline ends. The DNA for the CDR3 is TGCGCCAGCCCCTACAATGAGCAGTTCTTC. This gives the protein CASPYNEQFF.

This clonotype was seen more than once but under ten times. The V and J genes are TRBV19 and TRBJ1-1; 9 bases align to TRBD1. Germline CDR1 is LNHDA and CDR2 is SQIVND (reference sequence). This CDR3 has 14 amino acids. V shed 5 bases, J shed 7 bases, and the junction held 8 bases outside the gene matches. As DNA, the CDR3 is TGTGCCAGTAGTCAGACAGGGGGTCGGGATGAAGCTTTCTTT. It specifies CASSQTGGRDEAFF.

This clonotype was seen ten or more times. CDR3 sequence reads: CASSKDSYEQYF. CDR3 nucleotide sequence: TGTGCCAGCAGCAAGGACAGCTACGAGCAGTACTTC. The chain has TRBV7-8 and TRBJ2-7, with D possibly being TRBD1 (6 bases). The germline V and J ends were trimmed by 5 bases and 3 bases, with 8 bases remaining between them. The CDR3 sequence is 12 residues long. Per germline, CDR1 SGHVS and CDR2 FQNEAQ.

In its sample, this clonotype was seen a few times. The J gene is TRBJ2-7, the V gene TRBV2, with D perhaps TRBD1 or TRBD2 (5 bases each). Germline-derived CDR1 and CDR2 are SNHLY and FYNNEI. V was shortened by 6 bases and J by 0 bases, with 18 bases between the two germline ends. This CDR3 region has 16 residues. DNA for the CDR3: TGTGCCAGCAGACGATGGGACGGGCGGAGCTCCTACGAGCAGTACTTC. This gives the protein CASRRWDGRSSYEQYF.